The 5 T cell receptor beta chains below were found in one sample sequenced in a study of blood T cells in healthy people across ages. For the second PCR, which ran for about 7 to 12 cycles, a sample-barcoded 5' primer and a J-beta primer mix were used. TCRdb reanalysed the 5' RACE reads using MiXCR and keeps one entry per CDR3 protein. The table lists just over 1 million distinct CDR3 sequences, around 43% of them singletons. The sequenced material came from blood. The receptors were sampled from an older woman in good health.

The DNA for the CDR3 is TGTGCCAGCAGCGCAGGGGGTGGGGCCGATTACATTCAGTACTTC. This codes for CASSAGGGADYIQYF. V gene TRBV9 combines with J gene TRBJ2-4, with 7 nucleotides matching TRBD1. Trimming at V came to 3 bases and at J to 8 bases, leaving 11 bases not matched to a gene. This CDR3 contains 15 residues. Germline V gene data show CDR1 as SGDLS and CDR2 as YYNGEE.

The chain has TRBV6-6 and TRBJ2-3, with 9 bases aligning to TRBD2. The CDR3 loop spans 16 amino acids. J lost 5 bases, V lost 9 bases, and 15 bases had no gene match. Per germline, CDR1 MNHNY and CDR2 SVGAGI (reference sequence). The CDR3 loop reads CASAGGAVDPQDTQYF. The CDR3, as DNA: TGTGCCAGTGCGGGGGGGGCGGTAGATCCTCAAGATACGCAGTATTTT.

This CDR3 is CASSVYGGTTDTQYF. CDR3 DNA: TGTGCCAGCAGCGTTTACGGGGGGACCACAGATACGCAGTATTTT. This rearrangement joins TRBV9 to TRBJ2-3, with 7 bases aligning to TRBD2. This CDR3 is 15 amino acids long. The V gene's germline CDR1 is SGDLS and CDR2 YYNGEE. V was pared by 2 bases and J by 2 bases, with 5 bases of the junction left unmatched. Full variable domain (outside the CDR3, taken from reference TRBV9 and TRBJ2-3): DSGVTQTPKHLITATGQRVTLRCSPRSGDLSVYWYQQSLDQGLQFLIQYYNGEERAKGNILERFSAQQFPDLHSELNLSSLELGDSALYFCASSVYGGTTDTQYFGPGTRLTVL.

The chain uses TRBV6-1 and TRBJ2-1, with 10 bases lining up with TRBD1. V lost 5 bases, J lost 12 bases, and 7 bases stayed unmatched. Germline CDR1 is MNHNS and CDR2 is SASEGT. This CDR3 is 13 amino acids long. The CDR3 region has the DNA TGTGCCAGCAGTACCACTGGGACAGGGGCGCAGTTCTTC. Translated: CASSTTGTGAQFF.

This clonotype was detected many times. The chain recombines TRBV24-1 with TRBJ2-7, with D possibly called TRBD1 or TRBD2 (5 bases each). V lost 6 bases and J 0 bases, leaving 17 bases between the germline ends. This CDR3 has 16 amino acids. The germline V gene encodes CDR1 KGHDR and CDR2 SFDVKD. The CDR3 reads CATSRGRDPTSYEQYF. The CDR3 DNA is TGTGCCACCAGTCGAGGCCGGGACCCAACCTCCTACGAGCAGTACTTC.